The next 17 T cell receptor beta chains were all read from a single sample in a study of blood T cell repertoires in COVID-19. Method: immunoSEQ multiplex PCR; TCRdb's copy keeps in-frame clones and lacks some. The repertoire has over 150,000 clones, more than 75% of them found once; the top ten carry about 2.5%. The sample taken for sequencing was peripheral blood. The source is a man between 40 and 49 years old with active or convalescent COVID-19.

The V gene is TRBV7-3, the J gene TRBJ2-1, with 13 bases identical to TRBD2. Per germline, CDR1 SGHTA and CDR2 FQGTGA. CDR3 length: 15 amino acids. After removal of 5 bases from V and 5 bases from J, the junction contained 3 bases not matched to a gene. In DNA form, the CDR3 reads TGTGCCAGCAGCCTGGGACTAGCGGGGAACAATGAGCAGTTCTTC. Amino acids: CASSLGLAGNNEQFF.

This clone turned up a few times. The chain couples TRBV29-1 to TRBJ1-5; D may be TRBD1 (6 bases). Germline V gene data show CDR1 as SQVTM and CDR2 as ANQGSEA. V was pared by 3 bases and J by 4 bases, with 13 bases between. This CDR3 has 14 residues. The CDR3 loop is CSVECRGINQPQHF. The CDR3 DNA is TGCAGCGTTGAGTGCAGGGGCATTAATCAGCCCCAGCATTTT.

This chain uses TRBV5-1 with TRBJ1-3; 7 bases are a match to TRBD1. Germline V gene data show CDR1 as SGHRS and CDR2 as YFSETQ. With 0 bases clipped from V and 3 bases from J, the junction kept 3 bases outside the gene matches. The CDR3 covers 15 residues. CDR3 amino acids: CASSLGGGDGNTIYF. DNA for the CDR3: TGCGCCAGCAGCTTGGGAGGGGGCGATGGAAACACCATATATTTT.

The V call is TRBV4-3, the J call TRBJ2-2; maybe TRBD1 (6 bases). With 2 bases removed from V and 6 bases from J, the gap between germline ends came to 7 bases. This CDR3 contains 13 residues. The V gene's germline CDR1 is LGHNA and CDR2 YSLEER. CDR3: CASSQTGSGELFF. CDR3 DNA: TGCGCCAGCAGCCAAACAGGGTCCGGGGAGCTGTTTTTT.

The genes are TRBV19 and TRBJ1-1; D is possibly TRBD1 (6 bases). Trimming removed 3 bases at V and 6 bases at J, with 17 bases between. The CDR3 length is 15 residues. Per the germline V gene, CDR1 is LNHDA and CDR2 is SQIVND (reference sequence). In nucleotides, the CDR3 is TGTGCCAGTAGTATGACCGGGGGGGCGCAGCCTGAAGCTTTCTTT. It yields the protein CASSMTGGAQPEAFF.

The CDR3 is CASKESGGPYEQYF. The CDR3, as DNA: TGTGCCAGCAAGGAGAGCGGGGGGCCCTACGAGCAGTACTTC. J is TRBJ2-7 and V is TRBV28; 9 bases fit TRBD2. The germline V gene encodes CDR1 MDHEN and CDR2 SYDVKM. The CDR3 contains 14 residues. V was clipped by 7 bases and J by 2 bases; unmatched bases: 6.

The chain joins TRBV27 to TRBJ1-2; tentatively, D is TRBD1 (6 bases). The germline gives CDR1 MNHEY, CDR2 SMNVEV (reference sequence). Trimming took 6 bases from V and 4 from J, leaving 18 bases between them. This CDR3 has 15 residues. CDR3 region: CASSPRGGGGYGYTF. CDR3 bases: TGTGCCAGCAGCCCCCGGGGGGGAGGGGGCTATGGCTACACCTTC.

This chain uses TRBV27 with TRBJ1-5; TRBD1 matches 7 bases. Germline lookup yields CDR1 MNHEY and CDR2 SMNVEV (reference sequence). CDR3 length equals 17 residues. J gave up 6 bases and V 3 bases, and 14 bases lay outside the gene matches. The CDR3 DNA sequence: TGTGCCAGCAGTTTGGATATTCCTAGAGGGGGCGTTCAGCCCCAGCATTTT. Residues: CASSLDIPRGGVQPQHF.

This clone was recorded only once. The chain combines TRBV6-2 or TRBV6-3 with TRBJ1-4; 7 nucleotides align to TRBD1. CDR3 length: 15 residues. Germline V gene sequence: CDR1 MNHEY, CDR2 SVGEGT. The trim removed 6 bases at V and 3 bases at J, leaving 7 bases unmatched. The CDR3 loop is CASSQIQGSNEKLFF. The CDR3 DNA sequence: TGTGCCAGCAGCCAAATACAGGGGTCTAATGAAAAACTGTTTTTT.

The chain uses TRBV4-1 and TRBJ1-3; no clear D gene. The CDR3 sequence is 13 residues long. With 1 base removed from V and 4 bases from J, the gap between germline ends came to 5 bases. Germline CDR1 reads MGHRA; CDR2 reads YSYEKL. The CDR3 here is CASSQVRGNTIYF. CDR3 in DNA: TGCGCCAGCAGCCAAGTTCGGGGAAACACCATATATTTT.

Notes on this clone: Other nucleotide sequences in the sample specify the same CDR3. The chain is built from TRBV18 and TRBJ2-2; no firm D call. The V gene's germline CDR1 is KGHSH and CDR2 LQKENI. This CDR3 has 14 residues. Trimming shortened V by 1 base and J by 4 bases, and 7 bases separated the two germline ends. The CDR3 protein is CASSPLAGTGELFF. Here the CDR3 DNA reads TGTGCCAGCTCACCACTAGCCGGCACCGGGGAGCTGTTTTTT.

The chain is built from TRBV24-1 and TRBJ1-5, with 8 bases matching TRBD1. Germline V gene data show CDR1 as KGHDR and CDR2 as SFDVKD. Trimming cost V 4 bases and J 4 bases; bases outside gene matches: 2. CDR3 length: 14 residues. In nucleotides, the CDR3 is TGTGCCACCAGTGACACAGGGGGGAATCAGCCCCAGCATTTT. It specifies CATSDTGGNQPQHF.

The chain is built from TRBV27 and TRBJ1-1, with D perhaps TRBD1 (6 bases). V was cut by 1 base and J by 0 bases, with 6 bases left in between. The CDR3 covers 14 residues. The germline V gene has CDR1 MNHEY and CDR2 SMNVEV (reference sequence). CDR3 region: CASSLWDMNTEAFF. Written as DNA, the CDR3 is TGTGCCAGCAGTTTATGGGACATGAACACTGAAGCTTTCTTT.

V gene TRBV7-9 combines with J gene TRBJ2-1, with 10 bases identical to TRBD2. Per the germline V gene, CDR1 is SEHNR and CDR2 is FQNEAQ (reference sequence). This CDR3 contains 14 residues. The V segment lost 5 bases and the J segment 7 bases; nucleotides outside the gene matches: 5. The CDR3 sequence is CASSQGLAKNEQFF. In nucleotides, the CDR3 is TGTGCCAGCAGCCAGGGACTAGCGAAGAATGAGCAGTTCTTC. The full variable domain, in which reference TRBV7-9 and TRBJ2-1 provide the parts outside the CDR3, is DTGVSQNPRHKITKRGQNVTFRCDPISEHNRLYWYRQTLGQGPEFLTYFQNEAQLEKSRLLSDRFSAERPKGSFSTLEIQRTEQGDSAMYLCASSQGLAKNEQFFGPGTRLTVL.

This chain uses TRBV29-1 with TRBJ1-4, with 8 bases that match TRBD1. V lost 8 bases, J lost 6 bases, and 8 bases stayed unmatched. The CDR3 is 13 amino acids. In germline, CDR1 is SQVTM, CDR2 ANQGSEA. Here the CDR3 DNA reads TGCAGCACTCAGGGGGCAGATGATGAAAAACTGTTTTTT. Translated: CSTQGADDEKLFF.

The chain employs TRBV7-8 and TRBJ1-3, with 10 bases aligning to TRBD1. The V gene's germline CDR1 is SGHVS and CDR2 FQNEAQ. The CDR3 covers 17 residues. V was clipped by 4 bases and J by 0 bases; unmatched bases: 6. The CDR3 nucleotides read TGTGCCAGCAGCTCCGGGACAGGGGCCCCCTCTGGAAACACCATATATTTT. It is translated as CASSSGTGAPSGNTIYF.

This chain uses TRBV2 with TRBJ1-5; TRBD1 is a possible D gene (6 bases). Trimming removed 6 bases from V and 3 bases from J, with 12 bases in between. This CDR3 comprises 14 residues. Looked up from germline, CDR1 is SNHLY and CDR2 is FYNNEI. CDR3 DNA sequence: TGTGCCAGCAGAAGACAGGAACCCAATCAGCCCCAGCATTTT. Translation: CASRRQEPNQPQHF.